This T cell receptor (beta chain) was recovered during a study of shared clonotypes between healthy human individuals. Some clones are missing from TCRdb's copy, which holds only in-frame ones; the method was immunoSEQ multiplex PCR. The data contain about 1,900,000 clones, over 85% of them singletons. Germline CDR1 reads GTSNPN; CDR2 reads SVGIG (reference sequence). The V segment lost 3 bases and the J segment 9 bases; nucleotides outside the gene matches: 5. The CDR3 extends over 12 amino acids. Naivety among CD8 cells was defined by CD45RO negativity and positive CCR7 selection, thereby excluding terminally differentiated effector memory CD45RA+ cells.

The origin of this receptor is a man aged 18 to 29 in good health. Sequenced material: naive CD8+ T cells sorted from blood. The chain joins TRBV30 to TRBJ1-3; 7 bases are shared with TRBD1. This CDR3 is CAWRGQGVTIYF. CDR3 coding DNA: TGTGCCTGGAGGGGGCAGGGGGTCACCATATATTTT.